The TCR beta chain described here comes from a study of Graves' ophthalmopathy and Graves' hyperthyroidism. Researchers turned away patients with other autoimmune diseases, uncontrolled infections, pregnancy or lactation. RNA transcripts yielded amplified TCR beta CDR3 regions. Second-round multiplex PCR came after first-round RT-PCR with HTBI primers. TCRdb itself ran the multiplex PCR reads through MiXCR, one entry per CDR3 protein. The data show almost 750,000 distinct CDR3 sequences, 35% to 50% seen once. A few counts support this clonotype. The CDR3 runs 15 residues. Between the trimmed V and J ends, which lost 2 bases and 0 bases, there was a span of 10 bases. Germline assignment: CDR1 SEHNR and CDR2 FQNEAQ (reference sequence).

The clonotype comes from an adult man with Graves' ophthalmopathy. The sample was peripheral blood. The chain is built from TRBV7-9 and TRBJ1-1; D unresolved. The CDR3 spells CASSLNWEMNTEAFF. The CDR3 nucleotides are TGTGCCAGCAGCTTAAACTGGGAGATGAACACTGAAGCTTTCTTT. The full variable domain, rest sourced from reference TRBV7-9 and TRBJ1-1, is DTGVSQNPRHKITKRGQNVTFRCDPISEHNRLYWYRQTLGQGPEFLTYFQNEAQLEKSRLLSDRFSAERPKGSFSTLEIQRTEQGDSAMYLCASSLNWEMNTEAFFGQGTRLTVV.